This T cell receptor (beta chain) is drawn from a study of regulatory T cells in long-lasting Graves disease. Ten or more counts support this clonotype. The time point here: newly diagnosed GD, antithyroid drugs for less than 3 months. Extracted RNA from PBMCs served as the source of the TCR library. Trimming took 4 bases from V and 7 from J, leaving 16 bases between them. The CDR3 has 15 residues. Per germline, CDR1 LNHDA and CDR2 SQIVND (reference sequence). HTBI primers from iRepertoire and Arm-PCR of CDR3 regions yielded the TCR beta libraries. TCRdb reprocessed the multiplex PCR reads with MiXCR, giving one entry per CDR3 protein. Among roughly 500,000 distinct CDR3 sequences listed, 14% were seen once. These sequences were also reported in another study, on T cells in Graves' hyperthyroidism and ophthalmopathy.

This sequence originates from a woman aged 50 to 60 with Graves disease. The V and J genes are TRBV19 and TRBJ2-2; D gene uncertain. The sample consisted of peripheral blood mononuclear cells (PBMCs), taken at new diagnosis, from a patient treated with antithyroid drugs. In DNA form, the CDR3 reads TGTGCCAGTAGTACTCCATCGAGAGTAGTCGGGGAGCTGTTTTTT. It encodes CASSTPSRVVGELFF.